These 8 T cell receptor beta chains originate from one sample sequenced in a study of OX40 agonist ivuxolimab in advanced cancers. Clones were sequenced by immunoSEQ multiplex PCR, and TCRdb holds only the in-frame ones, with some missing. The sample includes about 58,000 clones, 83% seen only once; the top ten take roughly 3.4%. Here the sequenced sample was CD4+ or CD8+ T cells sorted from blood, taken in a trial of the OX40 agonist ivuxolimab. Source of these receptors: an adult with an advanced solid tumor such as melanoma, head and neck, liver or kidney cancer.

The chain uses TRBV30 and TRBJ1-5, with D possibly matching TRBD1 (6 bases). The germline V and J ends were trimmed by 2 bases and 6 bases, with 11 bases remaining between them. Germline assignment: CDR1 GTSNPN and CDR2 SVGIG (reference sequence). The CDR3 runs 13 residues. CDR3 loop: CAWSHREVQPQHF. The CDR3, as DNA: TGTGCCTGGAGTCACAGGGAGGTTCAGCCCCAGCATTTT.

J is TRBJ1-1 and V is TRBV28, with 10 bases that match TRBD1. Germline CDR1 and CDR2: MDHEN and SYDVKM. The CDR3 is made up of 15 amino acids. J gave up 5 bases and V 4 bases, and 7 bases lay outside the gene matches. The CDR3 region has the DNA TGTGCCAGCAGTTCCGGGACAGGGGACGGAACTGAAGCTTTCTTT. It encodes CASSSGTGDGTEAFF.

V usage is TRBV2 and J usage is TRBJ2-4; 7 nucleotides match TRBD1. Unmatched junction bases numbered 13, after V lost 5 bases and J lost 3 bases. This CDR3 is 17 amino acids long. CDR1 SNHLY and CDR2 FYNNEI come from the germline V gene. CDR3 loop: CASSLRQTGWVKNIQYF. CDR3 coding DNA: TGTGCCAGCAGTCTCCGACAGACAGGGTGGGTCAAAAACATTCAGTACTTC.

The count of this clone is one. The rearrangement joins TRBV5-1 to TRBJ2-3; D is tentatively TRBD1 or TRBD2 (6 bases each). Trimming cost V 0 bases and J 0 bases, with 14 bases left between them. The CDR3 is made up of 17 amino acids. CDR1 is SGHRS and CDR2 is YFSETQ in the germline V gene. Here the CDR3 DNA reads TGCGCCAGCAGCTTGGGCTTCCGGGGGCTTAGCACAGATACGCAGTATTTT. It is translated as CASSLGFRGLSTDTQYF.

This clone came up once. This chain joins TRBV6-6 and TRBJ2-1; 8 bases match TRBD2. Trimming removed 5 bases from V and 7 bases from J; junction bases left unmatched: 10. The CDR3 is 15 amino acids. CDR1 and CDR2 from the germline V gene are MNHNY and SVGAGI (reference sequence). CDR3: CASSPRGGGRNEQFF. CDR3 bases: TGTGCCAGCAGTCCACGAGGCGGGGGGCGAAATGAGCAGTTCTTC.

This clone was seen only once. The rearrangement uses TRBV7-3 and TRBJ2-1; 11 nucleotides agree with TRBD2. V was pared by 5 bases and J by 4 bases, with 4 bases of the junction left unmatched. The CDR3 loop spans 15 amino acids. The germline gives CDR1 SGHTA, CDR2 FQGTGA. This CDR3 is CASSITSGGYNEQFF. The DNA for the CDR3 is TGTGCCAGCAGCATTACTAGCGGGGGTTACAATGAGCAGTTCTTC.

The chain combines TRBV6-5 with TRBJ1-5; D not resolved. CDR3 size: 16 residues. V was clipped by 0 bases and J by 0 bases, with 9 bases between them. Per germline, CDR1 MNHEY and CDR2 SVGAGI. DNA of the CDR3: TGTGCCAGCAGTTACTCGTCCGATTATAGCAATCAGCCCCAGCATTTT. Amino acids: CASSYSSDYSNQPQHF.

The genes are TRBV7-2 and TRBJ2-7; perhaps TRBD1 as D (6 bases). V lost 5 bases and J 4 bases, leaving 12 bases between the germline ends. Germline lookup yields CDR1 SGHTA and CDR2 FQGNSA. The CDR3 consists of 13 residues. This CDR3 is CASSLNRAYEQYF. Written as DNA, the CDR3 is TGTGCCAGCAGCCTGAACAGGGCTTACGAGCAGTACTTC.